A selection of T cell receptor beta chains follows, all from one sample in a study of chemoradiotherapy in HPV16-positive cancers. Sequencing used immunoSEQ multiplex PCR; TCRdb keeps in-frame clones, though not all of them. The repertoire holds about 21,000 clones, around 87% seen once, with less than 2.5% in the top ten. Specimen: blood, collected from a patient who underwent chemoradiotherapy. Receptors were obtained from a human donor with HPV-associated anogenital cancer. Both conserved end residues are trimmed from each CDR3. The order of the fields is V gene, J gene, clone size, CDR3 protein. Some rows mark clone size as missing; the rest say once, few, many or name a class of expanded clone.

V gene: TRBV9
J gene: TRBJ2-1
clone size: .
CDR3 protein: ASSVDPGTSGPSYNEQF

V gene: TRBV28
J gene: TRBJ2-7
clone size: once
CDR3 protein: ASSFSYEQY

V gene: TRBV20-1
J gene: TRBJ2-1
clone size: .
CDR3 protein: SARLNEQF

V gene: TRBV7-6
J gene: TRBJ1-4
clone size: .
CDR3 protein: ASSLAMGAGEKLF

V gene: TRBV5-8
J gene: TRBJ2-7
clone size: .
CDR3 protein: ASSGSEGAYEQY

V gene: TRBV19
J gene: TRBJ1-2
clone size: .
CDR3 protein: ASSPRDRSYGYT

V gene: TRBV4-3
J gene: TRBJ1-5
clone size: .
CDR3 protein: ASSQDWGTGQGINQPQH

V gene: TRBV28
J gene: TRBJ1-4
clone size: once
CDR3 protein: ASRSNEKLF

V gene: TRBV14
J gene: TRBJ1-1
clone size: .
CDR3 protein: ASSQEVSTEAF

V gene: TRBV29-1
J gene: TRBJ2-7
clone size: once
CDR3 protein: SVLIRY

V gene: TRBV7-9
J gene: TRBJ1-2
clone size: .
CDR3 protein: ASSQTGQGLEVGYT

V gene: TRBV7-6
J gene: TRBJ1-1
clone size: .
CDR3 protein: ASSISENTEAF

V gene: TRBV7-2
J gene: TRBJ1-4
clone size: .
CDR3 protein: ASSLAGGGEKLF

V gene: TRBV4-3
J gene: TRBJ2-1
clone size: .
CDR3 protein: ASSQVNRGLTNEQF

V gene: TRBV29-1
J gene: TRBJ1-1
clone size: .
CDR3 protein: SVISGNTEAF

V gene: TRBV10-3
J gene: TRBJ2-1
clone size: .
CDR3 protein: AISESSPGLAVNNEQF

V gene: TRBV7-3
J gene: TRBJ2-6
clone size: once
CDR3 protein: ASSLRAVAFGANVLT

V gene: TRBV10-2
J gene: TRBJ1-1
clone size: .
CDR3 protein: ASSEDSRGAF

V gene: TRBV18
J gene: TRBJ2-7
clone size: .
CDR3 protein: ASSPTGVSYEQY

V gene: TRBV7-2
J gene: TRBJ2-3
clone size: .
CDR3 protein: ASSLRTAGATDTQY

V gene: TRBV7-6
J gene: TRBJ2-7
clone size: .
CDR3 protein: ASSLEALTYEQY

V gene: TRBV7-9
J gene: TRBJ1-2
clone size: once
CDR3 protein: ASSLIGAALYGYT

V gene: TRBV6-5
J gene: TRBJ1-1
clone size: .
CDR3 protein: ASSYSVNRKNTEAF

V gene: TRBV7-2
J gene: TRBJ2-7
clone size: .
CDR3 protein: ASSYIGLAGDEQY

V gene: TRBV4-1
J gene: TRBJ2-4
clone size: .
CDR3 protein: ASSQEGPGQGRNIQY

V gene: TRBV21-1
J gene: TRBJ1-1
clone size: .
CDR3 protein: ASRPQGTEAF

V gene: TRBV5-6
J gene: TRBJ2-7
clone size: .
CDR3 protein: ASSLPPGGEQY

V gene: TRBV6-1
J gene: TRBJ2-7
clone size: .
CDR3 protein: ASHVQAQGVEQY

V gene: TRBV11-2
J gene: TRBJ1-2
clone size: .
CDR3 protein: ASSLAQGYNYGYT

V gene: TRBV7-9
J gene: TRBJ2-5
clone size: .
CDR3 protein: ASSPRSFQETQY

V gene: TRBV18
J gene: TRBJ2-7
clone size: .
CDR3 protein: ASSRSGNPYEQY

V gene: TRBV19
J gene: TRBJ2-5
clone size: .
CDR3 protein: ASSRGPGQETQY

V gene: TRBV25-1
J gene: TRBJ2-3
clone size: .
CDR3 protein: ASSGGVSTDTQY

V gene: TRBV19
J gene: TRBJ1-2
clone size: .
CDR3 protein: LTGDYGYT

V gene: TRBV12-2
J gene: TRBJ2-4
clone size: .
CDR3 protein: ASRLVIEVAELAKNIQY